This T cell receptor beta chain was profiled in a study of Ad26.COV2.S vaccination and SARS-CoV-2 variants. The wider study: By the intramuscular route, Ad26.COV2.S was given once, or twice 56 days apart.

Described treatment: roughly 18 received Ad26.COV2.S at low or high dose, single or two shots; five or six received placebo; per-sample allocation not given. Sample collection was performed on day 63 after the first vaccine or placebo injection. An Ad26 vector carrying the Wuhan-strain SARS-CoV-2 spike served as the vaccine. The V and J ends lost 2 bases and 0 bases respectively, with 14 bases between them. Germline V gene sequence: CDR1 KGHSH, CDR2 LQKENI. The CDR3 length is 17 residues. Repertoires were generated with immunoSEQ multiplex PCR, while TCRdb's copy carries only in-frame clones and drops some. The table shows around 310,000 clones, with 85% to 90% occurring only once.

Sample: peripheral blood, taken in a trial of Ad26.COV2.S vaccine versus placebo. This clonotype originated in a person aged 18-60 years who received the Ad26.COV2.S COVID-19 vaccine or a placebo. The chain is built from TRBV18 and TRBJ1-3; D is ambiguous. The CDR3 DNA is TGTGCCAGCTCACCAGCTGGGGATGCCTTCTCTGGAAACACCATATATTTT. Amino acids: CASSPAGDAFSGNTIYF.